Below, 21 T cell receptor beta chains from the same sample are listed, as sequenced in a study of shared clonotypes between healthy human individuals. Clones were sequenced by immunoSEQ multiplex PCR, and TCRdb holds only the in-frame ones, with some missing. In the table there are a few hundred thousand clones, 60% to 70% of which are singletons. Sequencing input: memory CD4+ T cells sorted from blood. Subset meaning: CD45RA-negative fraction. The receptors here all came from a young man in good health.

A note on this clone: A far bigger clonotype differs at one base, so this is likely a read error. Within the sample, other DNA sequences also encode this same CDR3. The V and J genes are TRBV20-1 and TRBJ2-1; D remains ambiguous. The CDR3 consists of 11 residues. From germline, CDR1 is DFQATT and CDR2 SNEGSKA (reference sequence). Trimming took 2 bases from V and 4 from J, leaving 3 bases between them. CDR3 in amino acids: CSARQYNEQFF. CDR3 bases: TGCAGTGCTAGACAATACAATGAGCAGTTCTTC.

The genes are TRBV29-1 and TRBJ1-4; D not resolved. Trimming stripped 7 bases from V and 8 bases from J, with 17 bases between. CDR3 length: 13 residues. CDR1 and CDR2 from the germline V gene are SQVTM and ANQGSEA. The CDR3 is CSAGVTPKEKLFF. Written as DNA, the CDR3 is TGCAGCGCCGGCGTGACCCCCAAGGAAAAACTGTTTTTT.

V gene TRBV5-6 combines with J gene TRBJ1-2; D gene ambiguous. The CDR3 extends over 14 amino acids. The germline V gene encodes CDR1 SGHDT and CDR2 YYEEEE. Trimming took off 0 bases at V and 1 base at J, with 7 bases between the two ends. The CDR3 DNA sequence: TGTGCCAGCAGCTTGGAAAGGGTTAACTATGGCTACACCTTC. Protein product: CASSLERVNYGYTF.

The chain carries TRBV19 and TRBJ1-1, with D unclear. CDR1 LNHDA and CDR2 SQIVND come from the germline V gene (reference sequence). Between the trimmed V and J ends, which lost 6 bases and 1 base, there was a span of 9 bases. The CDR3 totals 13 residues. The CDR3 reads CASSVYTNTEAFF. The CDR3 nucleotides are TGTGCCAGTAGCGTTTATACGAACACTGAAGCTTTCTTT.

The rearrangement uses TRBV4-3 and TRBJ1-2; D call uncertain. Germline V gives CDR1 LGHNA, CDR2 YSLEER. Trimming pared 5 bases from V and 1 base from J, leaving 8 bases between. The CDR3 is 13 residues long. DNA of the CDR3: TGCGCCAGCAGCGTAGGGATTAACTATGGCTACACCTTC. This sequence encodes CASSVGINYGYTF.

Comment on this clone: Other nucleotide sequences from this sample produce the same CDR3. The CDR3 reads CASSAGTAGNTIYF. CDR3 nucleotide sequence: TGTGCCAGCAGCGCCGGGACGGCAGGAAACACCATATATTTT. The chain is built from TRBV9 and TRBJ1-3; a weak D match, TRBD1 (5 bases). The CDR3 has 14 amino acids. Germline loops: CDR1 SGDLS, CDR2 YYNGEE. Trimming took 3 bases from V and 4 from J, leaving 11 bases between them.

The genes are TRBV5-1 and TRBJ1-3, with 10 bases identical to TRBD1. In germline, CDR1 is SGHRS, CDR2 YFSETQ. The ends lost 3 bases at V and 0 bases at J; junction bases unmatched: 12. This CDR3 is built from 19 residues. The CDR3 DNA follows: TGCGCCAGCAGCTCTACCGGGACAGGGGTGTTTGGCTCTGGAAACACCATATATTTT. Encoded protein: CASSSTGTGVFGSGNTIYF. The full variable domain, completed using reference TRBV5-1 and TRBJ1-3, is KAGVTQTPRYLIKTRGQQVTLSCSPISGHRSVSWYQQTPGQGLQFLFEYFSETQRNKGNFPGRFSGRQFSNSRSEMNVSTLELGDSALYLCASSSTGTGVFGSGNTIYFGEGSWLTVV.

This clone was detected only a few times. This chain links TRBV16 with TRBJ2-7, with D hard to call. V shed 6 bases and J shed 5 bases, with 20 bases lying between them. Per the germline V gene, CDR1 is KGHSY and CDR2 is FQNENV. The CDR3 spans 15 residues. The chain's CDR3 is CASSSASTGTHEQYF. CDR3 bases: TGTGCCAGCAGTTCCGCCTCAACTGGCACCCACGAGCAGTACTTC.

This sequence joins TRBV5-6 and TRBJ1-2; D is ambiguous. V lost 0 bases and J 8 bases, leaving 14 bases between the germline ends. The CDR3 loop spans 14 amino acids. Germline CDR1 and CDR2: SGHDT and YYEEEE. In DNA form, the CDR3 reads TGTGCCAGCAGCTTGGGGGTTGACCCGAGCGGCTACACCTTC. As protein: CASSLGVDPSGYTF. The complete variable domain, with remaining parts taken from reference TRBV5-6 and TRBJ1-2, reads DAGVTQSPTHLIKTRGQQVTLRCSPKSGHDTVSWYQQALGQGPQFIFQYYEEEERQRGNFPDRFSGHQFPNYSSELNVNALLLGDSALYLCASSLGVDPSGYTFGSGTRLTVV.

This chain joins TRBV19 and TRBJ1-1; D remains unclear. Trimming stripped 4 bases from V and 3 bases from J, with 12 bases between. Germline CDR1 reads LNHDA; CDR2 reads SQIVND (reference sequence). This CDR3 spans 14 amino acids. DNA for the CDR3: TGTGCCAGTAGTACGAGGTCCGCGGACACTGAAGCTTTCTTT. Its protein is CASSTRSADTEAFF.

Remarks on this clone: The same CDR3 is also encoded by other DNA sequences in this sample. The chain carries TRBV29-1 and TRBJ2-1, with a tentative D call TRBD2 (5 bases). V was cut by 6 bases and J by 8 bases, with 11 bases left in between. Germline V gene lookup returns CDR1 SQVTM and CDR2 ANQGSEA. The CDR3 totals 11 residues. CDR3 DNA sequence: TGCAGCGTAACTAGTTCGGATGAGCAGTTCTTC. Protein sequence: CSVTSSDEQFF.

This clone was seen just once. The chain combines TRBV5-1 with TRBJ2-1; 9 nucleotides line up with TRBD1. The CDR3 has 16 residues. The trim removed 2 bases at V and 3 bases at J, leaving 6 bases unmatched. Germline lookup yields CDR1 SGHRS and CDR2 YFSETQ. CDR3 in amino acids: CASSFPPGQGYNEQFF. The CDR3 DNA follows: TGCGCCAGCAGCTTCCCTCCGGGACAGGGCTACAATGAGCAGTTCTTC.

The rearrangement uses TRBV5-6 and TRBJ2-3; 12 nucleotides agree with TRBD2. V lost 3 bases to trimming and J lost 6 bases; unmatched junction nucleotides: 8. The CDR3 extends over 16 amino acids. From germline, CDR1 is SGHDT and CDR2 YYEEEE. CDR3 region: CASSSTTSGRVDTQYF. CDR3 nucleotide sequence: TGTGCCAGCAGCTCTACGACTAGCGGGAGAGTCGATACGCAGTATTTT.

This clone showed up just once. The J gene is TRBJ2-5, the V gene TRBV10-1; D unresolved. V dropped 0 bases and J dropped 4 bases, with 6 bases sitting between them. The germline CDR1 and CDR2 sequences are WNHNN and SYGVQD (reference sequence). CDR3 length: 13 residues. The CDR3 nucleotides are TGCGCCAGCAGTGAGTCTACGGGAGAGACCCAGTACTTC. Translating it yields CASSESTGETQYF.

This chain connects TRBV6-6 to TRBJ2-3; D is perhaps TRBD2 (5 bases). Trimming took 1 base from V and 3 from J, leaving 8 bases between them. The CDR3 extends over 14 amino acids. Germline CDR1 and CDR2: MNHNY and SVGAGI (reference sequence). The CDR3 is CASSYYRETDTQYF. Here the CDR3 DNA reads TGTGCCAGCAGTTACTATCGGGAAACAGATACGCAGTATTTT.

The chain combines TRBV9 with TRBJ2-7; 11 bases are a match to TRBD2. This CDR3 contains 15 residues. CDR1 SGDLS and CDR2 YYNGEE come from the germline V gene. V dropped 2 bases and J dropped 2; count of bases not matched to a gene: 3. The CDR3 here is CASSVGLAATYEQYF. The CDR3 DNA sequence: TGTGCCAGCAGCGTGGGACTAGCGGCTACCTACGAGCAGTACTTC.

As concerns this clone: Other DNA sequences within the sample encode an identical CDR3. This chain links TRBV2 with TRBJ2-1; maybe TRBD2 (6 bases). In germline, CDR1 is SNHLY, CDR2 FYNNEI. V gave up 2 bases and J gave up 4 bases, with 6 bases separating them. The CDR3 totals 13 residues. The CDR3 DNA reads TGTGCCAGCAGTGAACGGGAGTACAATGAGCAGTTCTTC. Encoded protein: CASSEREYNEQFF. Supplemented by reference TRBV2 and TRBJ2-1, the full variable domain reads EPEVTQTPSHQVTQMGQEVILRCVPISNHLYFYWYRQILGQKVEFLVSFYNNEISEKSEIFDDQFSVERPDGSNFTLKIRSTKLEDSAMYFCASSEREYNEQFFGPGTRLTVL.

This clone was recorded at least ten times. The same CDR3 can be traced to other DNA sequences in this sample. The V and J genes are TRBV28 and TRBJ1-5; no clear D. CDR3 length: 15 amino acids. Germline V gives CDR1 MDHEN, CDR2 SYDVKM. The ends were cut back, 3 bases at V and 0 bases at J, with 9 bases in the middle. The CDR3 sequence is CASSFNRLSNQPQHF. In nucleotides, the CDR3 is TGTGCCAGCAGTTTTAACCGCCTTAGCAATCAGCCCCAGCATTTT.

This clone was seen only a few times. The same CDR3 is also encoded by other DNA sequences in this sample. This chain connects TRBV19 to TRBJ2-2; D uncertain. V gave up 7 bases and J gave up 2 bases, with 5 bases separating them. Germline values: CDR1 LNHDA, CDR2 SQIVND (reference sequence). The CDR3 is 12 amino acids. CDR3 residues: CASNLNTGELFF. CDR3 DNA sequence: TGTGCCAGTAACCTTAACACCGGGGAGCTGTTTTTT.

This clone was detected only a few times. The J gene is TRBJ1-1, the V gene TRBV29-1; D gene uncertain. This CDR3 comprises 13 residues. The germline CDR1 and CDR2 sequences are SQVTM and ANQGSEA. The germline V and J ends were trimmed by 4 bases and 0 bases, with 9 bases remaining between them. The CDR3 DNA is TGCAGCGTTGCGTTCGGGTTGAACACTGAAGCTTTCTTT. It translates to CSVAFGLNTEAFF.

J is TRBJ2-1 and V is TRBV2, with 7 bases aligning to TRBD1. CDR1 is SNHLY and CDR2 is FYNNEI in the germline V gene. The CDR3 is 13 residues long. V shed 4 bases and J 10 bases; nucleotides not matched to a gene: 7. DNA of the CDR3: TGTGCCAGCAGTGGCACAGGGGCGGAAGAGCAGTTCTTC. Protein sequence: CASSGTGAEEQFF.